Included here is one T cell receptor (beta chain) sequence, with context. This sample is part of a study of control samples from healthy donors and cancer patients. Using immunoSEQ multiplex PCR, the repertoire was profiled, and TCRdb retains in-frame clones only, with some absent. This repertoire shows some 140,000 clones, around 94% found once; its top ten account for approximately 15%. V was shortened by 3 bases and J by 11 bases, with 11 bases between the two germline ends. The CDR3 has 13 residues. The V gene is TRBV12-3 or TRBV12-4, the J gene TRBJ1-6; possibly TRBD1 for D (6 bases). The TCR comes from a man aged 60 to 69 with colorectal cancer. Sequencing was performed on PBMCs. The chain's CDR3 is CASSLGTLTPLHF. CDR3 DNA: TGTGCCAGCAGTTTGGGGACACTAACACCCCTCCACTTT.